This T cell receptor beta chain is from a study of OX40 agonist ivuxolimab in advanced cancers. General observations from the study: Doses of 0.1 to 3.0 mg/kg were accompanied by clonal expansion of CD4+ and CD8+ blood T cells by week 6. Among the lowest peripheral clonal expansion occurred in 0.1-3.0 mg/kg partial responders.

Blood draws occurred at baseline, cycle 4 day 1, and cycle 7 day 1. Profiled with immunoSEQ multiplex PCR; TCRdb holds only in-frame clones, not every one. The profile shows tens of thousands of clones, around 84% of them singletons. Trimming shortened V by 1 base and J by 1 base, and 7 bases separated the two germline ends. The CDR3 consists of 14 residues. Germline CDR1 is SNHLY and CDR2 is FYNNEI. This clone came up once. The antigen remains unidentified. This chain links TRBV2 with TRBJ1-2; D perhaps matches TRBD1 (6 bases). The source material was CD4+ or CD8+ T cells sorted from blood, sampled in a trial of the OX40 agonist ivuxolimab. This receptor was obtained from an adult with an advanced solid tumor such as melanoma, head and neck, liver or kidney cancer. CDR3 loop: CASSEGGLNYGYTF. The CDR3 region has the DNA TGTGCCAGCAGTGAAGGGGGGCTTAACTATGGCTACACCTTC.